The 2 T cell receptor beta chains reported below all come from one sample, sequenced in a study of CXCR3-negative and CXCR3-positive naive CD8 T cells. The study made its TRB cDNA libraries by 5' RACE, adding UMI labels. Reprocessing the 5' RACE reads, TCRdb reports a single entry for every CDR3 protein and omits DNA. This sample's clone table lists some 130,000 distinct CDR3 sequences. Material: naive CXCR3- CD8+ T cells from blood. Subset given: CD45RO-CCR7+CD27+CD95- naive CD8+ T cells lacking CXCR3 (TNR3-). All receptors derive from a human donor in good health. Some clones in this sample may be carry-over from other donors' samples.

V and J are TRBV4-1 and TRBJ1-1; no DNA is available, so the TRBD1 call from TCRdb remains unchecked. Germline V gene lookup returns CDR1 MGHRA and CDR2 YSYEKL. The CDR3 has 14 amino acids. This chain's CDR3 is CASSRATGTPQAFF.

The CDR3 protein is CSARYSGGTSGTDTQYF. V usage is TRBV20-1 and J usage is TRBJ2-3; TCRdb gives TRBD2 as the D gene, but with no DNA this cannot be confirmed. The CDR3 totals 17 residues. The germline CDR1 and CDR2 sequences are DFQATT and SNEGSKA (reference sequence).